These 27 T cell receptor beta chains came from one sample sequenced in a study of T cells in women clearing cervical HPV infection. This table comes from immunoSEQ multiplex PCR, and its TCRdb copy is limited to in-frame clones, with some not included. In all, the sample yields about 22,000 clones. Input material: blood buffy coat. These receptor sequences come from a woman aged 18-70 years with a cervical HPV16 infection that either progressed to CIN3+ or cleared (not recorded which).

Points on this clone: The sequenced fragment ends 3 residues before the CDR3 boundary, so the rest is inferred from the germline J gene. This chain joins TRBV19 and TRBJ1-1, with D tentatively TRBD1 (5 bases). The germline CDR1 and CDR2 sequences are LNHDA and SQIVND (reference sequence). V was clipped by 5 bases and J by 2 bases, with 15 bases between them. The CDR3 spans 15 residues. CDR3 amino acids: CASSPLGGVNTEAFF. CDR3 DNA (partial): TGTGCCAGTAGTCCCCTGGGGGGGGTTAACACTGAA.

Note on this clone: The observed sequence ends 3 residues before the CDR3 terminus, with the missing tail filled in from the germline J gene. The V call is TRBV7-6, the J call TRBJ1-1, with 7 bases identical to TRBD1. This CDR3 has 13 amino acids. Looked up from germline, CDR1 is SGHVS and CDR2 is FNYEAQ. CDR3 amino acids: CASSPSGRGKAFF. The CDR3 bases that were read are TGTGCCAGCAGCCCCTCGGGCAGGGGGAAA.

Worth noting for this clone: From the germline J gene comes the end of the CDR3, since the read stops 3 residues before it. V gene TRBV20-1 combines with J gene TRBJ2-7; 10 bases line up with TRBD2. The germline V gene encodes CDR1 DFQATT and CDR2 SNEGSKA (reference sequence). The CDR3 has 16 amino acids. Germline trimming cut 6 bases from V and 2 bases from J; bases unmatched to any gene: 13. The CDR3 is CSANPGASGGTYEQYF. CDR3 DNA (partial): TGCAGTGCCAACCCAGGTGCTAGCGGGGGAACCTACGAG.

The part of the CDR3 DNA that was read is TGTGCCTGGAGTGTAAACAGCGGCCCCTACGAG. Residues: CAWSVNSGPYE. The entire CDR3 reads CAWSVNSGPYEQYF. The rearrangement joins TRBV30 to TRBJ2-7, with a possible D match to TRBD2 (5 bases). The read ends 3 residues early relative to the CDR3; the germline J gene fills the gap. The V gene's germline CDR1 is GTSNPN and CDR2 SVGIG (reference sequence). This CDR3 region has 14 residues. V was pared by 0 bases and J by 2 bases, with 11 bases between.

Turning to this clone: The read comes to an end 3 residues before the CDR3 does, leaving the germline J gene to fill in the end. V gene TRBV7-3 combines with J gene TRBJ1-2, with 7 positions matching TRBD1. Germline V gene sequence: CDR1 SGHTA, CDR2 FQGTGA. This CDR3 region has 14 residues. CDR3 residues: CASSTLTGDSDYTF. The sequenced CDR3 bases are TGTGCCAGCAGCACCCTCACAGGGGACAGTGAC.

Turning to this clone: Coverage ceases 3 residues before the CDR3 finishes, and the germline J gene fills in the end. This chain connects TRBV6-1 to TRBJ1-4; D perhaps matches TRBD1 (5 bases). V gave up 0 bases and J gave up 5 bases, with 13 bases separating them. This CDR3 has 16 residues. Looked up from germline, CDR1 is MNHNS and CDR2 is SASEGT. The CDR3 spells CASSEARDSRNEKLFF. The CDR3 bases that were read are TGTGCCAGCAGTGAAGCGCGTGACAGTCGAAATGAAAAA.

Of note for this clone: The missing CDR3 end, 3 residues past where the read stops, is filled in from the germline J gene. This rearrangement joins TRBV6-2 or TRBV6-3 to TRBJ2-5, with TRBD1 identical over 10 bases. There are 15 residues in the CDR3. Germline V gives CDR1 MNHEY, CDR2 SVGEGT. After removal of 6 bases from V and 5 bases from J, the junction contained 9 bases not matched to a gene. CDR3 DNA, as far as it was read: TGTGCCAGCAGCAAGCGGACAGGGGGTAGGGAGACC. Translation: CASSKRTGGRET. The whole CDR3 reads CASSKRTGGRETQYF.

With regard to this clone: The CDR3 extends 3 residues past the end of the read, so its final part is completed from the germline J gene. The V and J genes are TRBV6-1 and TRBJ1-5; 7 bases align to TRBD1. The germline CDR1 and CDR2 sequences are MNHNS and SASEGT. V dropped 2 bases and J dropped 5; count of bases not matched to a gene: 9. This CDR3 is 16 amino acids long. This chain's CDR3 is CASSEFNDREDQPQHF. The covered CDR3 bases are TGTGCCAGCAGTGAATTTAACGACAGGGAAGATCAGCCC.

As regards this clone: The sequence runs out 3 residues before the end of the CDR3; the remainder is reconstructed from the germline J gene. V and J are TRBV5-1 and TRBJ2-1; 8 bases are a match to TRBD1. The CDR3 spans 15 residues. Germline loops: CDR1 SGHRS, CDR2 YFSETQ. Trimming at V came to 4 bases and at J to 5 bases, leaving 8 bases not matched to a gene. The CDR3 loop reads CASSLGQGEHNEQFF. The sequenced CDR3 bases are TGCGCCAGCAGCCTCGGACAGGGCGAGCACAATGAG.

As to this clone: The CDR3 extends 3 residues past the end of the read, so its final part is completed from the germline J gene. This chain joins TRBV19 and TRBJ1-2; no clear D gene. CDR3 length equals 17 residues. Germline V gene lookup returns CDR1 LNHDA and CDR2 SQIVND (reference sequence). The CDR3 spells CASSIWREWSSNNDYTF. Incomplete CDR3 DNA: TGTGCCAGTAGTATTTGGCGGGAGTGGAGCTCTAACAATGAC.

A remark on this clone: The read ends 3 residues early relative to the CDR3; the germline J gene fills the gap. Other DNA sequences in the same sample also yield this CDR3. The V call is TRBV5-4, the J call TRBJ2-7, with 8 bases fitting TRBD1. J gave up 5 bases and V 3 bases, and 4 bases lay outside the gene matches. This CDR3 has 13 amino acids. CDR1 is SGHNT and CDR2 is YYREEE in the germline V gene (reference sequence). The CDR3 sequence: CASSSDRGDEQYF. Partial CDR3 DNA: TGTGCCAGCAGCTCAGACAGGGGCGACGAG.

Incomplete CDR3 DNA: TGTGCCAGCAGCTTGGGGGACTCTCAAGAGACC. As protein: CASSLGDSQET. The entire CDR3 protein is CASSLGDSQETQYF. This sequence joins TRBV5-5 and TRBJ2-5, with a weak D call TRBD2 (6 bases). The sequenced fragment ends 3 residues before the CDR3 boundary, so the rest is inferred from the germline J gene. Trimming removed 0 bases at V and 2 bases at J, with 8 bases between. The CDR3 has 14 amino acids. Germline values: CDR1 SGHKS, CDR2 YYEKEE (reference sequence).

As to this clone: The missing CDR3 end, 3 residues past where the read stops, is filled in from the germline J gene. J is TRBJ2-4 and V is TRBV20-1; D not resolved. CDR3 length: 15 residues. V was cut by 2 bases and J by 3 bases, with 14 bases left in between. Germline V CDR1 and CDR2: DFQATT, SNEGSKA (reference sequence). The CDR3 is CSARSDGYSKNIQYF. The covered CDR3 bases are TGCAGTGCTAGATCTGACGGTTACAGCAAAAACATT.

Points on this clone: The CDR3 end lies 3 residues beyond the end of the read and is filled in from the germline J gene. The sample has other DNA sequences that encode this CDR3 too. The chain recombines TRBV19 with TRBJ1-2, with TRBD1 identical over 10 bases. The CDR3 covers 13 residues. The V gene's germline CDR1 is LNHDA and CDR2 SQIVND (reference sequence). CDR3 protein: CASRTGGAGGYTF. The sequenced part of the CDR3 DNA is TGTGCCAGTAGGACAGGGGGCGCGGGAGGC.

The part of the CDR3 DNA that was read is TGTGCCAGCAGCTTACTGGAGGGGCCCACAGATACG. Translating gives CASSLLEGPTDT. In full, the CDR3 is CASSLLEGPTDTQYF. V and J are TRBV7-9 and TRBJ2-3; D is possibly TRBD2 (6 bases). The sequenced fragment ends 3 residues before the CDR3 boundary, so the rest is inferred from the germline J gene. The CDR3 spans 15 residues. The V gene lost 2 bases and the J gene lost 2 bases, with 11 bases spanning the gap. The V gene's germline CDR1 is SEHNR and CDR2 FQNEAQ (reference sequence).

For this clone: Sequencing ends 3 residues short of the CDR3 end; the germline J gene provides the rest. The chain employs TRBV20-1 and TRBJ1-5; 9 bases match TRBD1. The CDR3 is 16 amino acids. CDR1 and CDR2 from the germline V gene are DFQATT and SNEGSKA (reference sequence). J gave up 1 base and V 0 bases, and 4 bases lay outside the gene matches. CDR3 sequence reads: CSARDRQGDSNQPQHF. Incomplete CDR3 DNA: TGCAGTGCTAGAGATAGACAGGGGGACAGCAATCAGCCC.

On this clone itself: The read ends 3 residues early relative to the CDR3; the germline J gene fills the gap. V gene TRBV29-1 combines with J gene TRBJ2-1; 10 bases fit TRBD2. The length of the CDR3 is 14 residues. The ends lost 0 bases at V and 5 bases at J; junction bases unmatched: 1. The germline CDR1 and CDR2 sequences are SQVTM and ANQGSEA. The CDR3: CSVEELAGDNEQFF. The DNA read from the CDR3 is TGCAGCGTTGAAGAGCTAGCGGGAGACAATGAG.

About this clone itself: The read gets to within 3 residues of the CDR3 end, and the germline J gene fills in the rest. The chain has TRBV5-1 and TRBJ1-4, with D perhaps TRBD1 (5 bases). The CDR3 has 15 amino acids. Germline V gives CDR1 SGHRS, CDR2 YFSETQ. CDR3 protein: CASSFTRAGANVLFF. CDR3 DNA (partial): TGCGCCAGCAGCTTCACCAGGGCTGGGGCCAACGTA.

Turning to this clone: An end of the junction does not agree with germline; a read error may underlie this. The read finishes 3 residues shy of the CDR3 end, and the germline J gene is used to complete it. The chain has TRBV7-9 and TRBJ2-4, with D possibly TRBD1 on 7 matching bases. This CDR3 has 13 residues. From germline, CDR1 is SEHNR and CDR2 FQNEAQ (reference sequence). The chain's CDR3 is CTSRGDSLWIQYF. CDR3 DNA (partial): TGTACCAGCAGGGGGGACAGTCTTTGGATT.

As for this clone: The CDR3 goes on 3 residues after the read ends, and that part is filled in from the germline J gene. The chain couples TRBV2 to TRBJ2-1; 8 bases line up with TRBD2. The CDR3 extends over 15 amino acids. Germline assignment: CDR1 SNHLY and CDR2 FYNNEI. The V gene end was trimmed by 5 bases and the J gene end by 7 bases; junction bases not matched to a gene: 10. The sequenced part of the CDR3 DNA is TGTGCCAGCAGTCGGGGGCTAGCGGGTTCGAATGAG. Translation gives CASSRGLAGSNE. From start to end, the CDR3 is CASSRGLAGSNEQFF.

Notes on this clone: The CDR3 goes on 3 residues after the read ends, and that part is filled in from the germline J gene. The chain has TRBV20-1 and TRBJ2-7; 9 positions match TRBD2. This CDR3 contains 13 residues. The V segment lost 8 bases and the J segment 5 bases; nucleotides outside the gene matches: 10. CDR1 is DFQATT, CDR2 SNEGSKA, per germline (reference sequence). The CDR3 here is CSPSPGLANEQYF. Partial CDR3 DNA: TGCAGTCCATCCCCGGGACTAGCTAACGAG.

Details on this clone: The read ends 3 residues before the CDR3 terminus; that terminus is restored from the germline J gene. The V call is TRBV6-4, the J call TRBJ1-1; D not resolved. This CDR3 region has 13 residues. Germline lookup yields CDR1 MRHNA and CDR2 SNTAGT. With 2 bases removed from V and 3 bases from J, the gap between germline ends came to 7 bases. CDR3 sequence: CASSDQMDTEAFF. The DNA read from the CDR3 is TGTGCCAGCAGTGACCAGATGGACACTGAA.

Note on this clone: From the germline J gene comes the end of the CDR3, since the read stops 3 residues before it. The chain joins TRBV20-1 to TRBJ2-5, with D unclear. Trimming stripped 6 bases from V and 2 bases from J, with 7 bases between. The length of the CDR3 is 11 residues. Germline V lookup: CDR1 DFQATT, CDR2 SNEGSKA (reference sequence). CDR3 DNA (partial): TGCAGTGCAACGAGGCAAGAGACC. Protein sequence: CSATRQET. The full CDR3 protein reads CSATRQETQYF.

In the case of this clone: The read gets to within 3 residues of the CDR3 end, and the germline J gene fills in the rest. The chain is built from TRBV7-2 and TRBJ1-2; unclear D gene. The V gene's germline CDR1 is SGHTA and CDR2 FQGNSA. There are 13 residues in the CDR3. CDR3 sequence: CASSLPGVDTYTF. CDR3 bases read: TGTGCCAGCAGCTTACCCGGGGTGGATACC. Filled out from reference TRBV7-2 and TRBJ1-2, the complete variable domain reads GAGVSQSPSNKVTEKGKDVELRCDPISGHTALYWYRQSLGQGLEFLIYFQGNSAPDKSGLPSDRFSAERTGGSVSTLTIQRTQQEDSAVYLCASSLPGVDTYTFGSGTRLTVV.

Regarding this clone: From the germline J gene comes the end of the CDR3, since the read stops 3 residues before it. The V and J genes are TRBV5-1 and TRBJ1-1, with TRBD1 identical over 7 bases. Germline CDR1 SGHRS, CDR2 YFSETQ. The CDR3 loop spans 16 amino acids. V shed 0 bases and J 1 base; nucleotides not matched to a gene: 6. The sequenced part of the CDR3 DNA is TGCGCCAGCAGCTTGGGCAACAGGGGCGGGAACACTGAA. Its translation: CASSLGNRGGNTE. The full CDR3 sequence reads CASSLGNRGGNTEAFF.

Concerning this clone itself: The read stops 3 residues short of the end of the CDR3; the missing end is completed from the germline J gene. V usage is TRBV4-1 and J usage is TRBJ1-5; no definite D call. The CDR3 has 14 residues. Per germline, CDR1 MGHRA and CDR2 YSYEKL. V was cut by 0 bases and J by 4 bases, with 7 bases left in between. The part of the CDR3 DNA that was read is TGCGCCAGCAGCCAAGATCGAGGGAATCAGCCC. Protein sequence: CASSQDRGNQP. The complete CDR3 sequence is CASSQDRGNQPQHF.

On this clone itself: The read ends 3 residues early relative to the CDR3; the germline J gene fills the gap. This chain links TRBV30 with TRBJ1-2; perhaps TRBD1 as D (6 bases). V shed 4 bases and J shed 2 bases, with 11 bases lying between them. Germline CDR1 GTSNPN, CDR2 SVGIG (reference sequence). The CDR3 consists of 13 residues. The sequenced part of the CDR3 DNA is TGTGCCTGGACCCGGACAGCGAACTATGGC. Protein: CAWTRTANYG. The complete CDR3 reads CAWTRTANYGYTF. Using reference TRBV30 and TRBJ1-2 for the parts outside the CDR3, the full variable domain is SQTIHQWPATLVQPVGSPLSLECTVEGTSNPNLYWYRQAAGRGLQLLFYSVGIGQISSEVPQNLSASRPQDRQFILSSKKLLLSDSGFYLCAWTRTANYGYTFGSGTRLTVV.